The 24 T cell receptor beta chains in this list originate from one sample, sequenced in a study of glioma-infiltrating T cells. TCR alpha and beta CDR3 regions were amplified from RNA using iRepertoire nested multiplex PCR. TCRdb passed the multiplex PCR reads through MiXCR, listing each CDR3 protein once. Among more than 350,000 distinct CDR3 sequences listed, around 45% were seen once. The specimen was glioma tissue, nonneoplastic brain tissue, or PBMCs (not recorded which). These TCRs come from a human donor with low-grade glioma or glioblastoma, undergoing nonglioma brain surgery, or in good health (not recorded which).

The rearrangement links TRBV20-1 to TRBJ2-1, with 9 bases that match TRBD2. The CDR3 runs 13 residues. With 3 bases clipped from V and 8 bases from J, the junction kept 5 bases outside the gene matches. Germline V gene data show CDR1 as DFQATT and CDR2 as SNEGSKA (reference sequence). CDR3: CSASGTSPDEQFF. In DNA form, the CDR3 reads TGCAGTGCTAGTGGGACTAGCCCTGATGAGCAGTTCTTC.

This clonotype was found a few times. The gene calls are TRBV5-4 and TRBJ2-1, with 7 positions matching TRBD1. The germline V gene encodes CDR1 SGHNT and CDR2 YYREEE (reference sequence). V trimming: 1 base; J trimming: 5 bases; junction bases outside the gene matches: 6. This CDR3 has 15 amino acids. As DNA, the CDR3 is TGTGCCAGCAGCTTGCTACAGGGGACGAACAATGAGCAGTTCTTC. Amino acids: CASSLLQGTNNEQFF.

This chain links TRBV20-1 with TRBJ2-1, with TRBD2 as a possible D gene (5 bases). Germline values: CDR1 DFQATT, CDR2 SNEGSKA (reference sequence). The length of the CDR3 is 12 residues. V was pared by 3 bases and J by 10 bases, with 13 bases between. The CDR3 nucleotides read TGCAGTGCTAGCGGGATCCCCATAGAGCAGTTCTTC. Protein sequence: CSASGIPIEQFF.

A remark on this clonotype: Just one base apart from a much larger clone, this may be a read error. The chain joins TRBV6-6 to TRBJ1-5; maybe TRBD1 (6 bases). Per the germline V gene, CDR1 is MNHNY and CDR2 is SVGAGI (reference sequence). V gave up 5 bases and J gave up 3 bases, with 17 bases separating them. CDR3 length: 16 residues. In nucleotides, the CDR3 is TGTGCCAGCAGTGTCAGTAACAGGGTTCTCAATCAGCCCCAGCATTTT. It specifies CASSVSNRVLNQPQHF.

This clonotype was recorded at least ten times. V gene TRBV6-1 combines with J gene TRBJ2-4; 7 nucleotides match TRBD1. V shed 8 bases and J 4 bases; nucleotides not matched to a gene: 8. The CDR3 covers 14 residues. CDR1 and CDR2 (germline): MNHNS, SASEGT. The DNA of the CDR3 is TGTGCCAGCTACGATAGGGACAGAAAAAACATTCAGTACTTC. Encoded protein: CASYDRDRKNIQYF.

This clonotype was observed many times. The V and J genes are TRBV6-1 and TRBJ2-1; 11 nucleotides match TRBD2. The germline CDR1 and CDR2 sequences are MNHNS and SASEGT. The CDR3 runs 14 residues. V was clipped by 6 bases and J by 5 bases; unmatched bases: 3. CDR3 bases: TGTGCCAGCAGACTGACTAGCGGGAACAATGAGCAGTTCTTC. As protein: CASRLTSGNNEQFF.

In this sample, this clonotype turned up a few times. The rearrangement links TRBV18 to TRBJ2-3, with D perhaps TRBD2 (6 bases). The germline V gene encodes CDR1 KGHSH and CDR2 LQKENI. V was clipped by 2 bases and J by 1 base, with 10 bases between them. CDR3 length equals 15 residues. The DNA of the CDR3 is TGTGCCAGCTCACCAGGGACTTACCGCACAGATACGCAGTATTTT. This translates into CASSPGTYRTDTQYF. The entire variable domain, with the rest obtained from reference TRBV18 and TRBJ2-3, is as follows: NAGVMQNPRHLVRRRGQEARLRCSPMKGHSHVYWYRQLPEEGLKFMVYLQKENIIDESGMPKERFSAEFPKEGPSILRIQQVVRGDSAAYFCASSPGTYRTDTQYFGPGTRLTVL.

The chain joins TRBV4-1 to TRBJ2-2; D is ambiguous. V dropped 5 bases and J dropped 2 bases, with 18 bases sitting between them. Germline V gene lookup returns CDR1 MGHRA and CDR2 YSYEKL. The CDR3 is 17 amino acids. CDR3 amino acids: CASSEPLRQINTGELFF. The CDR3 DNA is TGCGCCAGCAGCGAACCGTTAAGGCAGATAAACACCGGGGAGCTGTTTTTT.

This clonotype was seen many times. The genes are TRBV6-2 or TRBV6-3 and TRBJ2-7; D is unclear. The CDR3 runs to 13 residues. V was shortened by 2 bases and J by 3 bases, with 8 bases between the two germline ends. Germline CDR1 MNHEY, CDR2 SVGEGT. The CDR3 sequence: CASSYALGYEQYF. The CDR3 DNA follows: TGTGCCAGCAGTTACGCCCTGGGCTACGAGCAGTACTTC.

This clonotype was counted between two and nine times. The V gene is TRBV7-2, the J gene TRBJ2-7; 14 nucleotides line up with TRBD2. Losses at the gene ends were 2 bases for V and 4 bases for J; bases not matched to a gene: 19. Germline V gene data show CDR1 as SGHTA and CDR2 as FQGNSA. The CDR3 is 21 residues long. CDR3 DNA sequence: TGTGCCAGCAGCTTACGCCCGACCCTGAGAGGACTAGCGGGAGGCGGGTACGAGCAGTACTTC. Residues: CASSLRPTLRGLAGGGYEQYF.

The table lists this clonotype with many counts. The chain recombines TRBV6-2 or TRBV6-3 with TRBJ2-5, with 9 bases matching TRBD1. J was trimmed by 1 base and V by 4 bases; bases with no gene match: 4. The CDR3 has 15 amino acids. Germline assignment: CDR1 MNHEY and CDR2 SVGEGT. CDR3 nucleotides: TGTGCCAGCAGTTGGGACAGGGAATCCCAAGAGACCCAGTACTTC. Protein sequence: CASSWDRESQETQYF.

This chain connects TRBV20-1 to TRBJ2-1; 11 nucleotides agree with TRBD2. This CDR3 is 16 amino acids long. V was clipped by 6 bases and J by 7 bases; unmatched bases: 14. The germline gives CDR1 DFQATT, CDR2 SNEGSKA (reference sequence). CDR3 nucleotides: TGCAGTGCCACGCGGACTAGCGGGTCCTGGGGGAATGAGCAGTTCTTC. The encoded protein is CSATRTSGSWGNEQFF.

The gene calls are TRBV12-3 or TRBV12-4 and TRBJ2-3; D gene uncertain. The CDR3 runs to 14 residues. V shed 7 bases and J shed 3 bases, with 14 bases lying between them. The CDR3 sequence is CASKHRGTTDTQYF. The CDR3 DNA follows: TGTGCCAGCAAACACCGCGGTACTACAGATACGCAGTATTTT.

Worth noting for this clonotype: With a much larger clone just one base away, this may be a read error. The rearrangement links TRBV27 to TRBJ2-2; the D is unclear. Germline loops: CDR1 MNHEY, CDR2 SMNVEV (reference sequence). This CDR3 is 11 amino acids long. The CDR3 loop reads CACSLPGELFF. DNA of the CDR3: TGTGCCTGCAGTTTACCCGGGGAGCTGTTTTTT.

This chain joins TRBV6-2 or TRBV6-3 and TRBJ2-7; TRBD2 agrees at 15 bases. V lost 5 bases to trimming and J lost 2 bases; unmatched junction nucleotides: 4. This CDR3 contains 16 residues. CDR1 and CDR2 (germline): MNHEY, SVGEGT. The CDR3 sequence is CASSGTSGRPPYEQYF. CDR3 DNA sequence: TGTGCCAGCAGTGGGACTAGCGGGAGGCCCCCCTACGAGCAGTACTTC.

On this clonotype: As the CDR3 is not closed by the conserved phenylalanine or tryptophan, this likely results from a read error. The CDR3, as DNA: TGTGCCGGAGGTCTAGCGGGATACGAGCAGTACCTC. Translating gives CAGGLAGYEQYL. The chain employs TRBV6-6 and TRBJ2-7, with 9 nucleotides matching TRBD2. This CDR3 is built from 12 residues. V trimming: 11 bases; J trimming: 4 bases; junction bases outside the gene matches: 6. The germline V gene has CDR1 MNHNY and CDR2 SVGAGI (reference sequence).

The chain is built from TRBV7-9 and TRBJ1-2; D perhaps matches TRBD1 (6 bases). The CDR3 consists of 15 residues. V was shortened by 4 bases and J by 4 bases, with 16 bases between the two germline ends. The germline gives CDR1 SEHNR, CDR2 FQNEAQ (reference sequence). The CDR3 reads CASSSWDIGFYGYTF. In DNA, the CDR3 is TGTGCCAGCAGCTCATGGGACATAGGTTTCTATGGCTACACCTTC. Drawing the rest from reference TRBV7-9 and TRBJ1-2, the complete variable domain is DTGVSQNPRHKITKRGQNVTFRCDPISEHNRLYWYRQTLGQGPEFLTYFQNEAQLEKSRLLSDRFSAERPKGSFSTLEIQRTEQGDSAMYLCASSSWDIGFYGYTFGSGTRLTVV.

This clonotype appeared a single time. J is TRBJ2-3 and V is TRBV4-1; no firm D call. The CDR3 runs to 11 residues. Germline V gives CDR1 MGHRA, CDR2 YSYEKL. Trimming left V 3 bases short and J 7 bases short, with 5 bases between. The CDR3 sequence is CASSQTNTQYF. The CDR3 nucleotides read TGCGCCAGCAGCCAGACAAATACGCAGTATTTT.

With respect to this clonotype: Mismatch with germline at one junction end may stem from a read error. The chain recombines TRBV7-7 with TRBJ2-1; 10 nucleotides line up with TRBD2. CDR3 size: 14 residues. Germline CDR1 and CDR2: SSHAT and FNYEAQ (reference sequence). DNA of the CDR3: TGTGCTAGCAGCGCTAGCGGGAGACACAATGAGCAGTTCTTC. Translating gives CASSASGRHNEQFF.

This clonotype has more than one count but fewer than ten. V and J are TRBV6-1 and TRBJ2-7; 8 bases agree with TRBD1. The CDR3 runs 15 residues. Germline CDR1 reads MNHNS; CDR2 reads SASEGT. V gave up 5 bases and J gave up 2 bases; unmatched junction bases: 8. CDR3 DNA: TGTGCCAGCAGTCAAAGGGCAGGGGGCCCCTACGAGCAGTACTTC. As protein: CASSQRAGGPYEQYF.

This clonotype appeared many times. The chain joins TRBV7-9 to TRBJ2-1; possibly TRBD1 for D (5 bases). The CDR3 has 14 amino acids. The V gene lost 4 bases and the J gene lost 1 base, with 8 bases spanning the gap. The germline V gene encodes CDR1 SEHNR and CDR2 FQNEAQ (reference sequence). CDR3 residues: CASSSQGSYNEQFF. The CDR3, as DNA: TGTGCCAGCAGCTCCCAGGGATCCTACAATGAGCAGTTCTTC.

This clonotype has more than one count but fewer than ten. J is TRBJ1-1 and V is TRBV12-3 or TRBV12-4, with 7 bases lining up with TRBD1. J lost 1 base, V lost 4 bases, and 6 bases had no gene match. This CDR3 spans 15 amino acids. Here the CDR3 reads CASSSPGQENTEAFF. As DNA, the CDR3 is TGTGCCAGCAGTTCCCCTGGACAGGAGAACACTGAAGCTTTCTTT.

This clonotype was detected ten times or more. The V gene is TRBV6-2 or TRBV6-3, the J gene TRBJ2-6, with a tentative D call TRBD1 (5 bases). The CDR3 runs to 14 residues. The V gene lost 4 bases and the J gene lost 4 bases, with 8 bases spanning the gap. Per the germline V gene, CDR1 is MNHEY and CDR2 is SVGEGT. The CDR3 DNA reads as TGTGCCAGCAGTTTGGGGCCCGGGGCCAACGTCCTGACTTTC. Its translation: CASSLGPGANVLTF.

On this clonotype: The junction does not match germline at one end; this may be a read error. This chain links TRBV28 with TRBJ2-2; no clear D. CDR3 length: 12 residues. In germline, CDR1 is MDHEN, CDR2 SYDVKM. The CDR3 loop reads CASMPNNGELFF. In DNA, the CDR3 is TGTGCCAGCATGCCGAACAACGGGGAGCTGTTTTTT. The whole variable domain, filled in from reference TRBV28 and TRBJ2-2, reads DVKVTQSSRYLVKRTGEKVFLECVQDMDHENMFWYRQDPGLGLRLIYFSYDVKMKEKGDIPEGYSVSREKKERFSLILESASTNQTSMYLCASMPNNGELFFGEGSRLTVL.